Sequencing of this T cell receptor (beta chain) was carried out in a study of blood T cell repertoires in COVID-19. The data were produced by immunoSEQ multiplex PCR, yet TCRdb's version contains in-frame clones alone and is incomplete. This sample has roughly 130,000 clones, with roughly 90% found just once. Germline-derived CDR1 and CDR2 are MNHEY and SVGEGT. The CDR3 is made up of 16 amino acids. The V segment lost 3 bases and the J segment 0 bases; nucleotides outside the gene matches: 3. Sequenced: peripheral blood. This receptor was taken from a man in his fifties or sixties with COVID-19, enrolled during active disease. The genes are TRBV6-2 or TRBV6-3 and TRBJ2-2, with TRBD2 matching 8 bases. The CDR3 nucleotides read TGTGCCAGCAGTTATTCGGGACTAGCGAACACCGGGGAGCTGTTTTTT. This translates into CASSYSGLANTGELFF.